These 25 T cell receptor beta chains share one sample of origin, sequenced in a study of cytomegalovirus exposure and HLA in healthy donors. 13 Jbeta primers and 60 Vbeta primers were used for the PCR. The assay was immunoSEQ multiplex PCR, and TCRdb's table has in-frame clones only and misses some. This table has some 78,000 clones, about 68% appearing once. The sequenced sample was PBMCs. These receptors were collected from a man in his forties or fifties in good health and CMV-seropositive.

The J gene is TRBJ2-7, the V gene TRBV28, with D possibly matching TRBD1 (6 bases). Per the germline V gene, CDR1 is MDHEN and CDR2 is SYDVKM. The CDR3 consists of 14 residues. Trimming pared 6 bases from V and 2 bases from J, leaving 14 bases between. The CDR3 reads CASRDPGHPYEQYF. CDR3 DNA sequence: TGTGCCAGCAGAGATCCGGGACATCCCTACGAGCAGTACTTC. The full variable domain, in which reference TRBV28 and TRBJ2-7 provide the parts outside the CDR3, is DVKVTQSSRYLVKRTGEKVFLECVQDMDHENMFWYRQDPGLGLRLIYFSYDVKMKEKGDIPEGYSVSREKKERFSLILESASTNQTSMYLCASRDPGHPYEQYFGPGTRLTVT.

The V and J genes are TRBV6-5 and TRBJ1-2; D unresolved. The germline V gene encodes CDR1 MNHEY and CDR2 SVGAGI. Trimming took 8 bases from V and 1 from J, leaving 11 bases between them. The CDR3 spans 13 residues. The CDR3 region has the DNA TGTGCCAGCTCTTTTGTCAGTAACTATGGCTACACCTTC. Amino acid sequence: CASSFVSNYGYTF.

V gene TRBV29-1 combines with J gene TRBJ2-2; a possible D gene is TRBD2 (7 bases). CDR3 size: 14 residues. Germline V gives CDR1 SQVTM, CDR2 ANQGSEA. Trimming cost V 8 bases and J 8 bases, with 21 bases left between them. The CDR3 nucleotides read TGCAGCACCTCTGGGGGGGCGGGGGCGGGGGAGCTGTTTTTT. This sequence encodes CSTSGGAGAGELFF.

This rearrangement joins TRBV6-5 to TRBJ1-1; possible D gene TRBD1, 5 bases. Trimming removed 8 bases at V and 4 bases at J, with 14 bases between. The germline gives CDR1 MNHEY, CDR2 SVGAGI. This CDR3 comprises 13 residues. CDR3 DNA sequence: TGTGCCAGCTGGTTGGGGGGGGGCACTGAAGCTTTCTTT. This translates into CASWLGGGTEAFF.

This chain uses TRBV2 with TRBJ1-6, with 7 positions matching TRBD1. The CDR3 consists of 14 residues. Trimming removed 10 bases from V and 7 bases from J; junction bases left unmatched: 10. CDR1 is SNHLY, CDR2 FYNNEI, per germline. CDR3 in amino acids: CATRGDSQNSPLHF. The CDR3 DNA reads TGTGCCACGCGTGGGGACAGTCAGAATTCACCCCTCCACTTT. Filled out from reference TRBV2 and TRBJ1-6, the complete variable domain reads EPEVTQTPSHQVTQMGQEVILRCVPISNHLYFYWYRQILGQKVEFLVSFYNNEISEKSEIFDDQFSVERPDGSNFTLKIRSTKLEDSAMYFCATRGDSQNSPLHFGNGTRLTVT.

J is TRBJ2-7 and V is TRBV7-2, with D possibly being TRBD1 (5 bases). Germline CDR1 reads SGHTA; CDR2 reads FQGNSA. The germline V and J ends were trimmed by 3 bases and 7 bases, with 13 bases remaining between them. This CDR3 is built from 13 residues. For the CDR3, the DNA is TGTGCCAGCAGCTTCCTTGAAGGGGATGAGCAGTACTTC. Residues: CASSFLEGDEQYF.

Concerning this clone itself: The junction and the germline gene differ at one end; a read error may be behind it. The V and J genes are TRBV2 and TRBJ2-7; 7 nucleotides match TRBD1. The CDR3 totals 11 residues. Germline CDR1 SNHLY, CDR2 FYNNEI. CDR3 nucleotides: TGTGCCAGCAGTCCCCCGGGACAGATTATCTTC. As protein: CASSPPGQIIF.

To note about this clone: This specimen includes other DNA sequences encoding the same CDR3. The chain recombines TRBV7-3 with TRBJ1-1; 7 bases align to TRBD1. Trimming removed 5 bases from V and 5 bases from J; junction bases left unmatched: 5. The CDR3 has 13 residues. CDR1 and CDR2 (germline): SGHTA, FQGTGA. The CDR3, as DNA: TGTGCCAGCAGCATACAGGGGATAACTGAAGCTTTCTTT. Protein product: CASSIQGITEAFF.

This clone was seen a single time. The V call is TRBV27, the J call TRBJ2-2; 9 positions agree with TRBD2. Germline CDR1 reads MNHEY; CDR2 reads SMNVEV (reference sequence). CDR3 length: 15 residues. Trimming cost V 5 bases and J 0 bases; bases outside gene matches: 1. CDR3 sequence: CASSASGTNTGELFF. CDR3 sequence (DNA): TGTGCCAGCAGTGCTAGCGGGACGAACACCGGGGAGCTGTTTTTT.

The chain couples TRBV18 to TRBJ1-2; maybe TRBD1 (5 bases). This CDR3 is 12 amino acids long. Trimming pared 6 bases from V and 1 base from J, leaving 6 bases between. The germline V gene encodes CDR1 KGHSH and CDR2 LQKENI. The CDR3 loop is CASSDNNYGYTF. The CDR3 DNA is TGTGCCAGCTCGGACAATAACTATGGCTACACCTTC.

The chain employs TRBV6-1 and TRBJ1-5, with a weak D call TRBD1 (5 bases). The V gene lost 4 bases and the J gene lost 3 bases, with 13 bases spanning the gap. Germline CDR1 MNHNS, CDR2 SASEGT. This CDR3 spans 15 amino acids. CDR3 sequence reads: CASSGSGGYNQPQHF. The CDR3 nucleotides read TGTGCCAGCAGTGGATCGGGGGGTTACAATCAGCCCCAGCATTTT.

The V call is TRBV28, the J call TRBJ2-5; D gene uncertain. Germline loops: CDR1 MDHEN, CDR2 SYDVKM. The CDR3 loop spans 15 amino acids. Between the trimmed V and J ends, which lost 4 bases and 1 base, there was a span of 13 bases. CDR3 loop: CASSSLREPQETQYF. The CDR3 bases are TGTGCCAGCAGTTCCCTAAGAGAGCCCCAAGAGACCCAGTACTTC.

This chain joins TRBV6-5 and TRBJ1-5; D call uncertain. Trimming took off 6 bases at V and 0 bases at J, with 6 bases between the two ends. The germline V gene encodes CDR1 MNHEY and CDR2 SVGAGI. There are 13 residues in the CDR3. This CDR3 reads CASRSASNQPQHF. The CDR3 DNA follows: TGTGCCAGCAGGAGCGCTAGCAATCAGCCCCAGCATTTT.

Comment on this clone: Other DNA sequences within the sample encode an identical CDR3. The chain is built from TRBV29-1 and TRBJ2-2; D may be TRBD2 (6 bases). The V and J ends lost 6 bases and 6 bases respectively, with 14 bases between them. CDR3 length: 13 amino acids. Germline V gene lookup returns CDR1 SQVTM and CDR2 ANQGSEA. CDR3 bases: TGCAGCGTCCGTTTAAGGGAGGCCGGGGAGCTGTTTTTT. Encoded protein: CSVRLREAGELFF.

This clone was detected a few times. The chain uses TRBV29-1 and TRBJ2-3; 8 bases line up with TRBD2. Losses at the gene ends were 6 bases for V and 4 bases for J; bases not matched to a gene: 6. From germline, CDR1 is SQVTM and CDR2 ANQGSEA. The CDR3 extends over 13 amino acids. DNA of the CDR3: TGCAGCGTCGGGACTAGTGGATCAGATACGCAGTATTTT. Its protein is CSVGTSGSDTQYF.

This clone has only a few counts. The genes are TRBV9 and TRBJ2-7; TRBD1 aligns across 7 bases. This CDR3 region has 13 residues. With 6 bases clipped from V and 2 bases from J, the junction kept 5 bases outside the gene matches. Germline V lookup: CDR1 SGDLS, CDR2 YYNGEE. The CDR3: CASIGTVPYEQYF. The DNA for the CDR3 is TGTGCCAGCATAGGGACAGTCCCCTACGAGCAGTACTTC.

The chain couples TRBV2 to TRBJ2-3; 9 bases align to TRBD2. CDR3 length: 15 amino acids. The germline gives CDR1 SNHLY, CDR2 FYNNEI. J was trimmed by 1 base and V by 4 bases; bases with no gene match: 3. CDR3 sequence (DNA): TGTGCCAGCAGTGGGAAGCGGGAGGGCACAGATACGCAGTATTTT. Protein: CASSGKREGTDTQYF.

This clone is a singleton in its sample. This chain connects TRBV18 to TRBJ2-7; 11 bases are a match to TRBD1. J gave up 4 bases and V 6 bases, and 8 bases lay outside the gene matches. Germline CDR1 reads KGHSH; CDR2 reads LQKENI. This CDR3 is built from 15 residues. CDR3 DNA: TGTGCCAGCTCGGTCGGGACAGGGGGGGCGTACGAGCAGTACTTC. It is translated as CASSVGTGGAYEQYF.

The rearrangement joins TRBV29-1 to TRBJ1-2; D ambiguous. CDR1 SQVTM and CDR2 ANQGSEA come from the germline V gene. V was cut by 4 bases and J by 0 bases, with 9 bases left in between. The CDR3 has 13 amino acids. The CDR3 region has the DNA TGCAGCGTTGGGACTCTATCTAACTATGGCTACACCTTC. Encoded protein: CSVGTLSNYGYTF.

This clone was seen a single time. The rearrangement joins TRBV7-8 to TRBJ2-6; D is unresolved. Germline assignment: CDR1 SGHVS and CDR2 FQNEAQ. This CDR3 has 15 residues. V was shortened by 5 bases and J by 1 base, with 9 bases between the two germline ends. Here the CDR3 reads CASSEHFSGANVLTF. Written as DNA, the CDR3 is TGTGCCAGCAGCGAACATTTTTCTGGGGCCAACGTCCTGACTTTC.

The rearrangement joins TRBV28 to TRBJ1-2, with TRBD1 matching 9 bases. The CDR3 has 13 amino acids. Germline V CDR1 and CDR2: MDHEN, SYDVKM. Losses at the gene ends were 3 bases for V and 7 bases for J; bases not matched to a gene: 3. The CDR3 region has the DNA TGTGCCAGCAGTTTTAGGGACAGGGCTGGCTACACCTTC. It translates to CASSFRDRAGYTF.

The DNA of the CDR3 is TGTGCCAGCGGGACAGGGTTAATAGTTGGAAACACCATATATTTT. Translated: CASGTGLIVGNTIYF. V is TRBV28 and J is TRBJ1-3; 9 nucleotides line up with TRBD1. Germline V gene lookup returns CDR1 MDHEN and CDR2 SYDVKM. Germline trimming cut 8 bases from V and 3 bases from J; bases unmatched to any gene: 8. This CDR3 comprises 15 residues.

This clone was counted a single time. This rearrangement joins TRBV6-1 to TRBJ1-2, with TRBD1 matching over 9 bases. The CDR3 covers 15 residues. CDR1 is MNHNS and CDR2 is SASEGT in the germline V gene. Trimming took 3 bases from V and 5 from J; bases not matched to a gene: 7. The CDR3 nucleotides are TGTGCCAGCAGTGACCCCGGACAGGGGTTTTATGGCTACACCTTC. Translated, it gives CASSDPGQGFYGYTF.

The rearrangement uses TRBV7-9 and TRBJ1-4; 8 nucleotides agree with TRBD1. With 4 bases clipped from V and 7 bases from J, the junction kept 8 bases outside the gene matches. This CDR3 is 15 amino acids long. Germline V gene sequence: CDR1 SEHNR, CDR2 FQNEAQ (reference sequence). The CDR3 loop is CASSSDRGQGEKLFF. The CDR3 DNA sequence: TGTGCCAGCAGCTCCGACAGGGGCCAAGGTGAAAAACTGTTTTTT.

In nucleotides, the CDR3 is TGTGCCAGCAGCCGCAAGGGAGCCGGCGAGCAGTACTTC. Its translation: CASSRKGAGEQYF. The genes are TRBV5-5 and TRBJ2-7; tentatively, D is TRBD2 (5 bases). Per the germline V gene, CDR1 is SGHKS and CDR2 is YYEKEE (reference sequence). CDR3 size: 13 residues. V was pared by 4 bases and J by 6 bases, with 14 bases between. Based on the CDR3 plus reference TRBV5-5 and TRBJ2-7, the full variable domain is DAGVTQSPTHLIKTRGQQVTLRCSPISGHKSVSWYQQVLGQGPQFIFQYYEKEERGRGNFPDRFSARQFPNYSSELNVNALLLGDSALYLCASSRKGAGEQYFGPGTRLTVT.